The clone carrying this TCR beta chain was counted between two and nine times. Germline loops: CDR1 MNHNS, CDR2 SASEGT. Trimming removed 7 bases from V and 2 bases from J, with 12 bases in between. CDR3 length: 13 residues. These data come from a study of cytomegalovirus exposure and HLA in healthy donors. The PCR had 60 Vbeta and 13 Jbeta primers. The protocol was immunoSEQ multiplex PCR, while the TCRdb copy is restricted to in-frame clones and leaves out a portion. The sample includes about 120,000 clones, approximately 80% of them seen just once. The chain carries TRBV6-1 and TRBJ2-7; D uncertain. The clonotype originates from a woman between 18 and 29 years old in good health and CMV-seronegative. Specimen: PBMCs. CDR3 coding DNA: TGTGCCAGCATGGATCTGGAGACCTACGAGCAGTACTTC. Protein product: CASMDLETYEQYF.